Listed below are T cell receptor beta chains from one sample, sequenced in a study of blood T cell repertoires in COVID-19. The protocol was immunoSEQ multiplex PCR, while the TCRdb copy is restricted to in-frame clones and leaves out a portion. The table includes around 62,000 clones, 70% to 90% detected once. The sequenced material came from peripheral blood. The origin of the receptors is a human donor in a cohort sampled during active COVID-19. Both conserved end residues are part of each CDR3. The D gene is left open where the match is weak. Some rows mark clone size as missing; the rest say once, few, many or name a class of expanded clone.

D	length	V	J	size	DNA	CDR3
-	14	TRBV28	TRBJ2-3	-	TGTGCCAGCAGTTTGAGAGGCCCCGGTTATACGCAGTATTTT	CASSLRGPGYTQYF
-	14	TRBV28	TRBJ1-5	-	TGTGCCAGCAGCGGGATATATAGCAATCAGCCCCAGCATTTT	CASSGIYSNQPQHF
-	13	TRBV2	TRBJ1-2	-	TGTGCCAGCAGTGCCCAGTCTAACTATGGCTACACCTTC	CASSAQSNYGYTF
TRBD2	17	TRBV7-7	TRBJ2-5	-	TGTGCTAGCAGCCGCGATTGGGGCGGGGGGGCCCGAGAGACCCAGTACTTC	CASSRDWGGGARETQYF
-	14	TRBV11-2	TRBJ2-2	-	TGTGCCAGCAGCTTAGATTGGGGAGCCGGGGAGCTGTTTTTT	CASSLDWGAGELFF
TRBD2	16	TRBV7-6	TRBJ2-5	-	TGTGCCAGCAGCTTAGTGCGGACTAGCGGTCAAGAGACCCAGTACTTC	CASSLVRTSGQETQYF
TRBD1	16	TRBV6-5	TRBJ2-7	-	TGTGCCAGCAGTTACTCAGGACAGGGAGTTAGCTACGAGCAGTACTTC	CASSYSGQGVSYEQYF
-	10	TRBV7-7	TRBJ1-5	-	TGTGCTAGAACGTCCGGGCCCCAGCATTTT	CARTSGPQHF
TRBD2	17	TRBV9	TRBJ2-3	-	TGTGCCAGCAGCAGCCCGACTAGCGGGAGCGAGATCTATACGCAGTATTTT	CASSSPTSGSEIYTQYF
TRBD1	14	TRBV6-4	TRBJ2-5	-	TGTGCCAGCAGTGACCGGGACAGGAATAAGACCCAGTACTTC	CASSDRDRNKTQYF
TRBD1	19	TRBV23-1	TRBJ1-5	-	TGCGCCAGCAGTCAATGGGACAGGGGGAATGCTTATAGCAATCAGCCCCAGCATTTT	CASSQWDRGNAYSNQPQHF
TRBD2	16	TRBV19	TRBJ2-3	-	TGTGCCAGTACCATGAGTAGCGGGAGGGCCACAGATACGCAGTATTTT	CASTMSSGRATDTQYF
-	18	TRBV29-1	TRBJ2-7	-	TGCAGCGCTCCTCCGTATTATCCCCCGGGACTGCTGAACTACGAGCAGTACTTC	CSAPPYYPPGLLNYEQYF
-	14	TRBV6-5	TRBJ1-1	-	TGTGCCAGCAGTTATGGGGCATTTAACACTGAAGCTTTCTTT	CASSYGAFNTEAFF
-	13	TRBV24-1	TRBJ2-5	-	TGTGCCACCAGTGGGGCCCACCAAGAGACCCAGTACTTC	CATSGAHQETQYF
-	13	TRBV5-1	TRBJ1-2	-	TGCGCCAGCAGCCCCCGGACACTGATAGGCTACACCTTC	CASSPRTLIGYTF
TRBD2	20	TRBV14	TRBJ2-6	-	TGTGCCAGCAGCCAGTCCTTTGGGCTAGCGGGGACCTCTGGGGCCAACGTCCTGACTTTC	CASSQSFGLAGTSGANVLTF
-	16	TRBV9	TRBJ2-7	-	TGTGCCAGCAGCGTAGCGGACTCGCGCGCCTACTACGAGCAGTACTTC	CASSVADSRAYYEQYF
-	13	TRBV28	TRBJ1-1	-	TGTGCCAGCAGCATACAGGGATTCACTGAAGCTTTCTTT	CASSIQGFTEAFF
-	13	TRBV9	TRBJ1-1	-	TGTGCCAGCAGCGTAGGGAGTACGACTGAAGCTTTCTTT	CASSVGSTTEAFF
TRBD1	13	TRBV11-3	TRBJ2-7	-	TGTGCCAGCAGCTTCGGGACAGCCTACGAGCAGTACTTC	CASSFGTAYEQYF
TRBD2	19	TRBV11-2	TRBJ2-5	few	TGTGCCAGCAGCCGCCAACGAGGGGGGACTAGCGGGGCTCAAGAGACCCAGTACTTC	CASSRQRGGTSGAQETQYF
TRBD1	18	TRBV5-1	TRBJ1-5	-	TGCGCCAGCAGCTTGGACCCTATTGACAGGGGCGGCAATCAGCCCCAGCATTTT	CASSLDPIDRGGNQPQHF
-	17	TRBV30	TRBJ1-3	-	TGTGCCTGGAGTGCCATTTCCGAACCGAGATCTGGAAACACCATATATTTT	CAWSAISEPRSGNTIYF